The 12 T cell receptor beta chains below all came from one sample that was sequenced in a study of PD-L1 blockade in urothelial cancer. Assay: immunoSEQ multiplex PCR; the TCRdb copy retains only in-frame clones and omits some. The sample shows about 72,000 clones, more than 75% of them seen only once. Time point meaning: pretreatment peripheral blood. This material consisted of PBMCs, taken around atezolizumab (anti-PD-L1) treatment. The receptors originated from a man in his fifties or sixties with urothelial cancer.

The rearrangement joins TRBV5-1 to TRBJ1-3; TRBD1 matches at 8 bases. The CDR3 contains 16 residues. Trimming removed 2 bases from V and 1 base from J; junction bases left unmatched: 5. Germline V gene lookup returns CDR1 SGHRS and CDR2 YFSETQ. The CDR3, as DNA: TGCGCCAGCAGCTTCGGCAGGACAGGGTCTGGAAACACCATATATTTT. Translating gives CASSFGRTGSGNTIYF.

The V and J genes are TRBV5-1 and TRBJ1-5; D unresolved. The length of the CDR3 is 13 residues. Germline CDR1 and CDR2: SGHRS and YFSETQ. Trimming left V 4 bases short and J 2 bases short, with 7 bases between. The CDR3 loop reads CASSKHRNQPQHF. Here the CDR3 DNA reads TGCGCCAGCAGCAAACATCGCAATCAGCCCCAGCATTTT.

The chain is built from TRBV7-2 and TRBJ1-2, with D hard to call. Germline CDR1 reads SGHTA; CDR2 reads FQGNSA. Trimming pared 1 base from V and 7 bases from J, leaving 7 bases between. The CDR3 consists of 12 residues. The CDR3 reads CASSLEQSGYTF. In nucleotides, the CDR3 is TGTGCCAGCAGCTTAGAACAGAGTGGCTACACCTTC.

The V gene is TRBV11-1, the J gene TRBJ2-3, with 7 positions matching TRBD2. This CDR3 is built from 16 residues. Germline CDR1 and CDR2: SGHAT and FQDESV (reference sequence). The junction had 11 bases not matched to a gene; V was cut back by 4 bases and J by 4 bases. CDR3 amino acids: CASSSEPLGGADTQYF. The CDR3 DNA follows: TGTGCCAGCAGCTCCGAGCCGCTTGGGGGGGCAGATACGCAGTATTTT.

This clone was seen a few times. This chain uses TRBV13 with TRBJ1-2, with D possibly matching TRBD1 (6 bases). Trimming left V 5 bases short and J 2 bases short, with 15 bases between. The germline V gene encodes CDR1 PRHDT and CDR2 FYEKMQ (reference sequence). The CDR3 contains 15 residues. The chain's CDR3 is CASSPPEGGNYGYTF. CDR3 DNA sequence: TGTGCCAGCAGCCCACCCGAGGGGGGGAACTATGGCTACACCTTC.

This clone showed up just once. This chain connects TRBV5-1 to TRBJ2-6, with 14 bases fitting TRBD2. The CDR3 contains 17 residues. Germline V gene lookup returns CDR1 SGHRS and CDR2 YFSETQ. V lost 5 bases to trimming and J lost 4 bases; unmatched junction nucleotides: 5. This chain's CDR3 is CASRAGLAGAGANVLTF. In nucleotides, the CDR3 is TGCGCCAGCAGGGCGGGACTAGCGGGGGCCGGGGCCAACGTCCTGACTTTC.

This chain connects TRBV5-4 to TRBJ1-4; D not resolved. V gave up 1 base and J gave up 7 bases, with 11 bases separating them. The CDR3 is 14 residues long. The germline gives CDR1 SGHNT, CDR2 YYREEE (reference sequence). CDR3 loop: CASSLPGLGEKLFF. The CDR3 DNA reads TGTGCCAGCAGCTTGCCAGGCTTGGGTGAAAAACTGTTTTTT. The full variable domain, with the rest looked up from reference TRBV5-4 and TRBJ1-4, is ETGVTQSPTHLIKTRGQQVTLRCSSQSGHNTVSWYQQALGQGPQFIFQYYREEENGRGNFPPRFSGLQFPNYSSELNVNALELDDSALYLCASSLPGLGEKLFFGSGTQLSVL.

The CDR3 bases are TGCGCCAGCAGCGCCGAGACAGCGATTAACACTGAAGCTTTCTTT. This codes for CASSAETAINTEAFF. This sequence joins TRBV5-1 and TRBJ1-1, with D tentatively TRBD1 (5 bases). Germline CDR1 and CDR2: SGHRS and YFSETQ. V lost 4 bases to trimming and J lost 2 bases, with 15 bases between them. This CDR3 contains 15 residues.

The chain joins TRBV7-2 to TRBJ1-2, with 7 bases aligning to TRBD1. V was pared by 0 bases and J by 8 bases, with 9 bases of the junction left unmatched. Germline V lookup: CDR1 SGHTA, CDR2 FQGNSA. CDR3 size: 15 residues. In DNA form, the CDR3 reads TGTGCCAGCAGCTTAGCGGGAGACAGGGCGAGGGGCTACACCTTC. Translated: CASSLAGDRARGYTF. The variable domain in full, with the rest retrieved from reference TRBV7-2 and TRBJ1-2, is GAGVSQSPSNKVTEKGKDVELRCDPISGHTALYWYRQSLGQGLEFLIYFQGNSAPDKSGLPSDRFSAERTGGSVSTLTIQRTQQEDSAVYLCASSLAGDRARGYTFGSGTRLTVV.

V and J are TRBV7-2 and TRBJ1-6, with D perhaps matching TRBD1 (5 bases). V was shortened by 1 base and J by 10 bases, with 17 bases between the two germline ends. The CDR3 contains 16 residues. Germline V gene lookup returns CDR1 SGHTA and CDR2 FQGNSA. The CDR3 reads CASSLGPGSSESPLHF. As DNA, the CDR3 is TGTGCCAGCAGCTTAGGGCCAGGGTCCAGTGAGTCACCCCTCCACTTT.

This clone was seen only once. J is TRBJ2-1 and V is TRBV28; TRBD2 aligns across 8 bases. The CDR3 consists of 15 residues. The germline CDR1 and CDR2 sequences are MDHEN and SYDVKM. V shed 5 bases and J 6 bases; nucleotides not matched to a gene: 9. CDR3 residues: CASSDGLATGNEQFF. The DNA of the CDR3 is TGTGCCAGCAGTGACGGACTAGCCACAGGCAATGAGCAGTTCTTC.

The rearrangement joins TRBV6-1 to TRBJ2-5; weak D call: TRBD1 (5 bases). Trimming shortened V by 7 bases and J by 5 bases, and 14 bases separated the two germline ends. Germline V gene sequence: CDR1 MNHNS, CDR2 SASEGT. CDR3 length: 13 amino acids. In DNA, the CDR3 is TGTGCCAGCAAAACCGCAGGGATGGAGACCCAGTACTTC. This gives the protein CASKTAGMETQYF.